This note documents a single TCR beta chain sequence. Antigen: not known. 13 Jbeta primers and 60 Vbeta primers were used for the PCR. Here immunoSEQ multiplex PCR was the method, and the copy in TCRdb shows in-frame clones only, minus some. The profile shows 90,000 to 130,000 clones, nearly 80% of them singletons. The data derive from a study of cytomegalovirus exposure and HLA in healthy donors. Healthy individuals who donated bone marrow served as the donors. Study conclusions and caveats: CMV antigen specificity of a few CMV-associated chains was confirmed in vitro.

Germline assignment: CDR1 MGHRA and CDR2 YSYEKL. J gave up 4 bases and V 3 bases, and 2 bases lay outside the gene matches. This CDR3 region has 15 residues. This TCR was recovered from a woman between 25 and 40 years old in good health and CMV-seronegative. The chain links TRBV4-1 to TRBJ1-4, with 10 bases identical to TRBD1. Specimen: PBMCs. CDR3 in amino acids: CASSQGQGINEKLFF. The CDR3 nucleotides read TGCGCCAGCAGCCAGGGACAGGGGATTAATGAAAAACTGTTTTTT.